A single sample is the source of the 3 T cell receptor beta chains below, sequenced in a study of blood T cells in healthy people across ages. PCR was performed a second time for about 7 to 12 cycles using a sample-barcoded 5' primer and a J-beta primer mix. A single record per CDR3 protein comes from TCRdb applying MiXCR to the 5' RACE reads. The table shows 1,800,000 or so distinct CDR3 sequences, with about 39% occurring only once. Source material: blood. Receptors were obtained from a human donor in good health.

This sequence joins TRBV7-2 and TRBJ2-1, with D possibly TRBD1 on 5 matching bases. In germline, CDR1 is SGHTA, CDR2 FQGNSA. Trimming took off 6 bases at V and 0 bases at J, with 15 bases between the two ends. This CDR3 has 16 residues. The CDR3 DNA is TGTGCCAGCAGTTTACAGGTTTGGAGCTCCTACAATGAGCAGTTCTTC. It translates to CASSLQVWSSYNEQFF.

This chain links TRBV18 with TRBJ1-1; 9 bases are shared with TRBD1. With V trimmed by 3 bases and J by 0 bases, 5 bases remained unmatched. In germline, CDR1 is KGHSH, CDR2 LQKENI. The CDR3 length is 16 residues. The CDR3 loop is CASSPLGTGLNTEAFF. The CDR3 coding sequence is TGTGCCAGCTCACCCCTCGGGACAGGGTTGAACACTGAAGCTTTCTTT.

This clonotype was seen only a few times. This chain connects TRBV7-2 to TRBJ1-2, with D unclear. The CDR3 length is 16 residues. Germline values: CDR1 SGHTA, CDR2 FQGNSA. The V gene lost 4 bases and the J gene lost 4 bases, with 19 bases spanning the gap. The CDR3 sequence: CASSSQNGWRGYGYTF. The DNA of the CDR3 is TGTGCCAGCAGCTCTCAAAATGGGTGGCGGGGCTATGGCTACACCTTC.